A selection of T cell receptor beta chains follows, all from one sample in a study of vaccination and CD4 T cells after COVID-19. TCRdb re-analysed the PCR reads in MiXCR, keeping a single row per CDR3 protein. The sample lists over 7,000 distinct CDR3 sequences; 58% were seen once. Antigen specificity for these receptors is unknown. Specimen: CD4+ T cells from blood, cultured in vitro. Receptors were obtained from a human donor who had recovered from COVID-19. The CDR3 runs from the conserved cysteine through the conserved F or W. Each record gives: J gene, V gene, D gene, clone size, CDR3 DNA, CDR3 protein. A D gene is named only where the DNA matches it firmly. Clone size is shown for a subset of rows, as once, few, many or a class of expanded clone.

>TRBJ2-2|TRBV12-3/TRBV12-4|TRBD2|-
TGTGCCAGCAGTTCACCCCTAGCGGGGGAGGCCGGGGAGCTGTTTTTT
CASSSPLAGEAGELFF
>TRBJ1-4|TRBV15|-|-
TGTGCCACCAGCAGAAACGAACCGAGGAATGAAAAACTGTTTTTT
CATSRNEPRNEKLFF
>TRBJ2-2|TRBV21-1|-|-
TGTGCCAGCAGAGAACTAGGGCAGCTCGAATACAACGCGAACACCGGGGAGCTGTTTTTT
CASRELGQLEYNANTGELFF
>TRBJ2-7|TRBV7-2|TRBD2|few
TGTGCCAGCAGCCAACTAGCGGGAGGGGGCTACGAGCAGTACTTC
CASSQLAGGGYEQYF
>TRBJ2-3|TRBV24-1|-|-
TGTGCCACCAGTGATTTTTCTCATAGCACAGATACGCAGTATTTT
CATSDFSHSTDTQYF
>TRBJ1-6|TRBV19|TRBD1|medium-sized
TGTGCCAGTAAGGGCCAGGGGGCCGCTATTCGGAATAATTCACCCCTCCACTTT
CASKGQGAAIRNNSPLHF
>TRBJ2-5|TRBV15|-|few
TGTGCCACCAGCAGAGATCTCCCGGGAGTAGAGACCCAGTACTTC
CATSRDLPGVETQYF
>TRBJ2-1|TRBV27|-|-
TGTGCCAGCAGTTTTCCCGGGGAACCCAATAGCTACAATGAGCAGTTCTTC
CASSFPGEPNSYNEQFF
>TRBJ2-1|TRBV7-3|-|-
TGTGCCAGCAGCTTAACGCCAGGGGCCTACAATGAGCAGTTCTTC
CASSLTPGAYNEQFF
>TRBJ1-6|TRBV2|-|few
TGTGCCAGCAGTGAACGACTCCACTTCCTCTCCTATAATTCACCCCTCCACTTT
CASSERLHFLSYNSPLHF
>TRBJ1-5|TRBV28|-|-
TGTGCCAGCAGTTTATGGGCCAGGGGCAATCAGCCCCAGCATTTT
CASSLWARGNQPQHF
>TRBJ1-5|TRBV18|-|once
TGTGCCAGCTCACCGACGGACAGCCGCGATCAGCCCCAGCATTTT
CASSPTDSRDQPQHF
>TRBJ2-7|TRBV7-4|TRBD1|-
TGTGCCAGCCCGACAGGGTACGAGCAGTACTTC
CASPTGYEQYF